These 17 T cell receptor beta chains originate from one sample sequenced in a study of blood T cell repertoires in COVID-19. Only in-frame clones appear in the TCRdb table, and some are missing; sequencing was by immunoSEQ multiplex PCR. The data show some 66,000 clones, about 91% seen once. Material for sequencing was peripheral blood. These receptors came from a human donor in a cohort sampled during active COVID-19.

The J gene is TRBJ2-7, the V gene TRBV28; 10 bases match TRBD2. V gave up 1 base and J gave up 0 bases; unmatched junction bases: 0. Germline V gene lookup returns CDR1 MDHEN and CDR2 SYDVKM. This CDR3 has 15 amino acids. In DNA, the CDR3 is TGTGCCAGCAGTTTATCTAGCGGGAGCTCCTACGAGCAGTACTTC. Translated: CASSLSSGSSYEQYF.

The J gene is TRBJ2-3, the V gene TRBV5-8; no definite D call. The CDR3 sequence is 15 residues long. Trimming took off 0 bases at V and 4 bases at J, with 12 bases between the two ends. Germline V lookup: CDR1 SGHTS, CDR2 YDEGEE. The CDR3 nucleotides read TGTGCCAGCAGCTTGGCTGCAGTGTCCCCAGATACGCAGTATTTT. Its protein product is CASSLAAVSPDTQYF.

The chain is built from TRBV4-1 and TRBJ2-5; TRBD1 might be the D (6 bases). Trimming took 3 bases from V and 5 from J, leaving 22 bases between them. The CDR3 has 17 residues. CDR1 and CDR2 from the germline V gene are MGHRA and YSYEKL. The CDR3 spells CASSQRTGLAEVETQYF. As DNA, the CDR3 is TGCGCCAGCAGCCAGCGAACAGGGCTCGCGGAGGTGGAGACCCAGTACTTC.

This chain connects TRBV7-9 to TRBJ2-7, with D hard to call. The CDR3 sequence is 12 residues long. Germline CDR1 SEHNR, CDR2 FQNEAQ (reference sequence). Trimming removed 1 base at V and 2 bases at J, with 3 bases between. Here the CDR3 DNA reads TGTGCCAGCAGCTTAGTAACCTACGAGCAGTACTTC. This translates into CASSLVTYEQYF.

The chain has TRBV18 and TRBJ1-1, with a possible D match to TRBD1 (5 bases). CDR1 is KGHSH, CDR2 LQKENI, per germline. CDR3 length: 13 amino acids. Trimming removed 6 bases at V and 1 base at J, with 9 bases between. The CDR3 sequence: CASSRRENTEAFF. The DNA of the CDR3 is TGTGCCAGCTCGCGCAGGGAGAACACTGAAGCTTTCTTT. Full variable domain (rest looked up from reference TRBV18 and TRBJ1-1): NAGVMQNPRHLVRRRGQEARLRCSPMKGHSHVYWYRQLPEEGLKFMVYLQKENIIDESGMPKERFSAEFPKEGPSILRIQQVVRGDSAAYFCASSRRENTEAFFGQGTRLTVV.

V is TRBV10-2 and J is TRBJ1-5, with D tentatively TRBD1 (6 bases). V dropped 4 bases and J dropped 8 bases, with 18 bases sitting between them. This CDR3 is built from 15 residues. The germline V gene has CDR1 WSHSY and CDR2 SAAADI. CDR3 loop: CASSVRQTGGEPQHF. Written as DNA, the CDR3 is TGCGCCAGCAGTGTTCGCCAGACAGGCGGCGAGCCCCAGCATTTT.

The rearrangement uses TRBV5-1 and TRBJ2-4, with TRBD2 matching 14 bases. V was pared by 2 bases and J by 9 bases, with 1 base of the junction left unmatched. This CDR3 has 14 residues. The germline V gene has CDR1 SGHRS and CDR2 YFSETQ. The CDR3 protein is CASSFGTSGGIQYF. The CDR3 DNA reads as TGCGCCAGCAGCTTCGGGACTAGCGGGGGCATTCAGTACTTC.

The chain employs TRBV7-3 and TRBJ2-5, with TRBD1 identical over 8 bases. In germline, CDR1 is SGHTA, CDR2 FQGTGA. This CDR3 region has 14 residues. V lost 5 bases and J lost 3; bases outside the gene matches: 5. CDR3 in DNA: TGTGCCAGCAGCCAACAGGGGGGAGAAGAGACCCAGTACTTC. Encoded protein: CASSQQGGEETQYF.

This clone was recorded a few times. Germline and junction disagree at one end, which may indicate a read error. This chain uses TRBV2 with TRBJ2-7; 9 bases are a match to TRBD1. In germline, CDR1 is SNHLY, CDR2 FYNNEI. The CDR3 consists of 12 residues. CDR3 loop: CASSPGTGPHPF. CDR3 DNA sequence: TGTGCCAGCAGTCCCGGGACAGGGCCCCATCCCTTC.

The chain is built from TRBV7-2 and TRBJ2-3, with a weak D call TRBD2 (5 bases). Germline V CDR1 and CDR2: SGHTA, FQGNSA. Trimming stripped 7 bases from V and 0 bases from J, with 17 bases between. The CDR3 totals 16 residues. The CDR3 loop reads CASTAPRVLSTDTQYF. The CDR3 DNA sequence: TGTGCCAGCACCGCCCCGCGGGTCCTAAGCACAGATACGCAGTATTTT.

V gene TRBV3-1 (or the pseudogene TRBV3-2) combines with J gene TRBJ1-1, with 7 bases lining up with TRBD1. CDR1 LGHDT and CDR2 YNNKEL come from the germline V gene (reference sequence). Germline trimming cut 4 bases from V and 2 bases from J; bases unmatched to any gene: 4. The CDR3 consists of 14 residues. Written as DNA, the CDR3 is TGTGCCAGCAGCCTCGGGACAGATAACACTGAAGCTTTCTTT. Its translation: CASSLGTDNTEAFF.

This clone was seen more than once but under ten times. The chain combines TRBV19 with TRBJ2-7, with TRBD2 identical over 11 bases. J lost 0 bases, V lost 5 bases, and 6 bases had no gene match. The CDR3 has 16 amino acids. Germline V gene data show CDR1 as LNHDA and CDR2 as SQIVND (reference sequence). As DNA, the CDR3 is TGTGCCAGTAGTCGTCGACTAGCGGGATACTCCTACGAGCAGTACTTC. Encoded protein: CASSRRLAGYSYEQYF.

V and J are TRBV7-9 and TRBJ2-5, with D tentatively TRBD2 (5 bases). Trimming stripped 1 base from V and 5 bases from J, with 11 bases between. The germline V gene has CDR1 SEHNR and CDR2 FQNEAQ (reference sequence). There are 14 residues in the CDR3. The CDR3 nucleotides are TGTGCCAGCAGCTTAGGTGCGGGCTCGGAGACCCAGTACTTC. Translating gives CASSLGAGSETQYF.

This clone was detected once. V is TRBV6-6 and J is TRBJ2-7; 7 positions match TRBD2. Germline CDR1 MNHNY, CDR2 SVGAGI (reference sequence). CDR3 length: 14 amino acids. V dropped 8 bases and J dropped 3; count of bases not matched to a gene: 10. CDR3 DNA: TGTGCCAGCTCGCGGACTAGTCTCGACTACGAGCAGTACTTC. Translated: CASSRTSLDYEQYF.

This chain connects TRBV27 to TRBJ1-6; D unclear. Trimming cost V 8 bases and J 5 bases, with 10 bases left between them. The CDR3 totals 13 residues. Germline V gene data show CDR1 as MNHEY and CDR2 as SMNVEV (reference sequence). The CDR3, as DNA: TGTGCCAGCGGAAACAGCAATAATTCACCCCTCCACTTT. This codes for CASGNSNNSPLHF.

This clone was seen a single time. The gene calls are TRBV6-2 or TRBV6-3 and TRBJ2-7; 9 bases align to TRBD1. Trimming cost V 6 bases and J 0 bases; bases outside gene matches: 9. The V gene's germline CDR1 is MNHEY and CDR2 SVGEGT. The CDR3 covers 16 residues. CDR3 amino acids: CASRPTGGGSSYEQYF. The CDR3 DNA is TGTGCCAGCAGGCCTACAGGGGGCGGAAGCTCCTACGAGCAGTACTTC.

CDR3 in amino acids: CASSYSTRGSEAFF. Written as DNA, the CDR3 is TGTGCCAGCAGTTACTCCACTCGGGGATCTGAAGCTTTCTTT. The chain has TRBV6-5 and TRBJ1-1, with unresolved D. V gave up 0 bases and J gave up 6 bases, with 11 bases separating them. This CDR3 spans 14 amino acids. Looked up from germline, CDR1 is MNHEY and CDR2 is SVGAGI.